The rows below give T cell receptor beta chains drawn from one sample of a study of blood T cell repertoires in COVID-19. Only in-frame clones appear in the TCRdb table, and some are missing; sequencing was by immunoSEQ multiplex PCR. The sample consists of hundreds of thousands of clones, around 86% of them appearing once. Material: PBMCs or T cells enriched from blood (not recorded which). Receptor source: a woman aged 45-65 years who had recovered from COVID-19. The CDR3 runs from the conserved cysteine through the conserved F or W. A D gene is named only where the DNA matches it firmly. Rows may omit the clone size; those that give it use once, few, many or a size class.

length: 15; D: .; J: TRBJ1-5; V: TRBV11-1; size: .; DNA: TGTGCCAGCAGCTTAGACGGCCAGCAGGGTAGGCCCCAGCATTTT; CDR3: CASSLDGQQGRPQHF
length: 14; D: TRBD1; J: TRBJ2-5; V: TRBV6-5; size: .; DNA: TGTGCCAGCGGGATGTGGGACAGACAAGAGACCCAGTACTTC; CDR3: CASGMWDRQETQYF
length: 13; D: .; J: TRBJ2-3; V: TRBV27; size: once; DNA: TGTGCCAGCTCACTAAGGAAGACAGATACGCAGTATTTT; CDR3: CASSLRKTDTQYF
length: 13; D: TRBD1; J: TRBJ1-2; V: TRBV5-4; size: .; DNA: TGTGCCAGCAGCCCGGACAGGGTCGATGGCTACACCTTC; CDR3: CASSPDRVDGYTF
length: 13; D: .; J: TRBJ2-3; V: TRBV3-1/TRBV3-2; size: .; DNA: TGTGCCAGCAGCCTGTATCCGGGACAACCGCAGTATTTT; CDR3: CASSLYPGQPQYF
length: 16; D: .; J: TRBJ1-1; V: TRBV7-9; size: .; DNA: TGTGCCAGAGGCAGAACAAAACAGGGAGGGTACACTGAAGCTTTCTTT; CDR3: CARGRTKQGGYTEAFF
length: 16; D: TRBD1; J: TRBJ2-2; V: TRBV5-1; size: .; DNA: TGCGCCAGCAGCTCCTACGAAACAGGGGAAACCGGGGAGCTGTTTTTT; CDR3: CASSSYETGETGELFF
length: 14; D: .; J: TRBJ1-1; V: TRBV2; size: .; DNA: TGTGCCAGCAGTTCCCAGACAGTGGACACTGAAGCTTTCTTT; CDR3: CASSSQTVDTEAFF
length: 17; D: TRBD1; J: TRBJ2-7; V: TRBV18; size: .; DNA: TGTGCCAGCTCACCGGGAGGATGGGGGACAGGGGTCTACGAGCAGTACTTC; CDR3: CASSPGGWGTGVYEQYF
length: 13; D: .; J: TRBJ1-2; V: TRBV28; size: once; DNA: TGTGCCAGCAGTCCTAGGAGCTATGGAGGCTACACCTTC; CDR3: CASSPRSYGGYTF
length: 16; D: .; J: TRBJ2-1; V: TRBV4-3; size: .; DNA: TGCGCCAGCAGCCAGGATTATACAGGGTTCGCAAATGAGCAGTTCTTC; CDR3: CASSQDYTGFANEQFF
length: 14; D: .; J: TRBJ1-5; V: TRBV18; size: .; DNA: TGTGCCAGCTCACAAACAGGGAGTAATCAGCCCCAGCATTTT; CDR3: CASSQTGSNQPQHF
length: 15; D: TRBD2; J: TRBJ2-7; V: TRBV5-1; size: .; DNA: TGCGCCAGCAGCTTGGAGGGACTAGCGGCCTACGAGCAGTACTTC; CDR3: CASSLEGLAAYEQYF
length: 11; D: .; J: TRBJ2-7; V: TRBV6-2/TRBV6-3; size: .; DNA: TGTGCCAGCAGTCAAAGGGGCGAGCAGTACTTC; CDR3: CASSQRGEQYF
length: 16; D: TRBD2; J: TRBJ2-7; V: TRBV7-9; size: .; DNA: TGTGCCAGCAGCCCCGGACTAGCGGGAGCCCCCGACGAGCAGTACTTC; CDR3: CASSPGLAGAPDEQYF
length: 15; D: TRBD2; J: TRBJ2-3; V: TRBV3-1/TRBV3-2; size: .; DNA: TGTGCCAGCAGCTACTTAGCGGGAGGTACAGATACGCAGTATTTT; CDR3: CASSYLAGGTDTQYF
length: 16; D: .; J: TRBJ1-6; V: TRBV12-5; size: .; DNA: TGTGCTAGTGGTTTGGTACTTGGTCAGGGGAATTCACCCCTCCACTTT; CDR3: CASGLVLGQGNSPLHF
length: 14; D: TRBD1; J: TRBJ1-1; V: TRBV7-9; size: .; DNA: TGTGCCAGCAGCTTGCGGACAGGGGGTGCTGAAGCTTTCTTT; CDR3: CASSLRTGGAEAFF
length: 15; D: TRBD2; J: TRBJ2-2; V: TRBV5-1; size: .; DNA: TGCGCCAGCAGCTTGAGCGGGATGAACACCGGGGAGCTGTTTTTT; CDR3: CASSLSGMNTGELFF
length: 13; D: TRBD2; J: TRBJ2-7; V: TRBV5-8; size: .; DNA: TGTGCCAGCAGCTTTAGCGGGAGCTACGAGCAGTACTTC; CDR3: CASSFSGSYEQYF
length: 11; D: .; J: TRBJ2-3; V: TRBV29-1; size: .; DNA: TGCAGCGTTGACACAACAGATACGCAGTATTTT; CDR3: CSVDTTDTQYF
length: 11; D: .; J: TRBJ1-2; V: TRBV28; size: .; DNA: TGTGCCACCAGACAAGACTATGGCTACACCTTC; CDR3: CATRQDYGYTF
length: 11; D: .; J: TRBJ1-4; V: TRBV14; size: .; DNA: TGTGCCAGCAGCCAAGGGCCAGTGGTGTTTTTT; CDR3: CASSQGPVVFF
length: 15; D: TRBD1; J: TRBJ1-5; V: TRBV7-6; size: .; DNA: TGTGCCAGCAGCAGATACAGGGGTGGCAATCAGCCCCAGCATTTT; CDR3: CASSRYRGGNQPQHF
length: 12; D: .; J: TRBJ2-7; V: TRBV27; size: .; DNA: TGTGCCAGTCAAGGGGGTGGATACGAGCAGTACTTC; CDR3: CASQGGGYEQYF
length: 16; D: TRBD2; J: TRBJ2-7; V: TRBV11-2; size: .; DNA: TGTGCCAGCAGCCTCGATAGCGGGAGCCTAGGCTACGAGCAGTACTTC; CDR3: CASSLDSGSLGYEQYF
length: 13; D: .; J: TRBJ1-2; V: TRBV5-1; size: few; DNA: TGCGCCAGCAGCCAAGACACGAACTATGGCTACACCTTC; CDR3: CASSQDTNYGYTF
length: 14; D: .; J: TRBJ1-4; V: TRBV19; size: .; DNA: TGTGCCAGTAACCCGACAGGAACTAATGAAAAACTGTTTTTT; CDR3: CASNPTGTNEKLFF
length: 14; D: TRBD1; J: TRBJ2-7; V: TRBV19; size: .; DNA: TGTGCCAGTAGTACGAGGGACAGCCGGTACGAGCAGTACTTC; CDR3: CASSTRDSRYEQYF
length: 14; D: TRBD1; J: TRBJ1-2; V: TRBV3-1/TRBV3-2; size: .; DNA: TGTGCCAGCAGGTTACAGGGGACAGGTAGTGGCTACACCTTC; CDR3: CASRLQGTGSGYTF
length: 13; D: .; J: TRBJ1-1; V: TRBV28; size: .; DNA: TGTGCCAGCAGATCAGGGGAGGGGACTGAAGCTTTCTTT; CDR3: CASRSGEGTEAFF
length: 15; D: .; J: TRBJ1-1; V: TRBV18; size: .; DNA: TGTGCCAGCTCACCACTCCCGACGGGTGACACTGAAGCTTTCTTT; CDR3: CASSPLPTGDTEAFF
length: 16; D: .; J: TRBJ2-4; V: TRBV5-6; size: .; DNA: TGTGCCAGCAGTTCCGACTCGAGAGCACCAGCAAACATTCAGTACTTC; CDR3: CASSSDSRAPANIQYF
length: 13; D: .; J: TRBJ1-5; V: TRBV30; size: .; DNA: TGTGCCTGGAGTCGGGATAGCAATCAGCCCCAGCATTTT; CDR3: CAWSRDSNQPQHF
length: 16; D: TRBD1; J: TRBJ1-1; V: TRBV7-9; size: .; DNA: TGTGCCAGCAGCCCAACGCAGAGCACAGGGGCCCGTGAAGCTTTCTTT; CDR3: CASSPTQSTGAREAFF
length: 13; D: .; J: TRBJ2-7; V: TRBV18; size: .; DNA: TGTGCCAGCTCACCACCTAGCCTCGACGAGCAGTACTTC; CDR3: CASSPPSLDEQYF
length: 11; D: .; J: TRBJ1-2; V: TRBV29-1; size: .; DNA: TGCAGCGTTGAGGACGGGGATGGCTACACCTTC; CDR3: CSVEDGDGYTF
length: 14; D: .; J: TRBJ1-5; V: TRBV18; size: few; DNA: TGTGCCAGCTCACCACCGGCGGGGGGCGGGCCCCAGCATTTT; CDR3: CASSPPAGGGPQHF
length: 14; D: .; J: TRBJ1-5; V: TRBV7-2; size: .; DNA: TGTGCCAGCAGCTTACAGGAATTCGGTCAGCTCCAGCATTTT; CDR3: CASSLQEFGQLQHF
length: 17; D: TRBD1; J: TRBJ1-6; V: TRBV7-2; size: few; DNA: TGTGCCAGCAGCTCCTGGGACAGGGGCGGCTATAATTCACCCCTCCACTTT; CDR3: CASSSWDRGGYNSPLHF
length: 13; D: TRBD1; J: TRBJ1-4; V: TRBV2; size: once; DNA: TGTGCCAGCACCGGGCAGGGGGTGCAAAAACTGTTTTTT; CDR3: CASTGQGVQKLFF
length: 13; D: TRBD1; J: TRBJ1-2; V: TRBV2; size: .; DNA: TGTGCCAGCATTACAGGGGGCAGGAATGGCTACACCTTC; CDR3: CASITGGRNGYTF
length: 14; D: TRBD2; J: TRBJ2-3; V: TRBV18; size: .; DNA: TGTGCCAGCTCACGAGCGGGAGGGGCAGATACGCAGTATTTT; CDR3: CASSRAGGADTQYF
length: 14; D: TRBD1; J: TRBJ1-2; V: TRBV28; size: .; DNA: TGTGCCAGCAGTTCAGGGGGCGCGAACTATGGCTACACCTTC; CDR3: CASSSGGANYGYTF
length: 15; D: TRBD1; J: TRBJ1-2; V: TRBV7-9; size: .; DNA: TGTGCCAGCAGCTTCATAGACAGGGCGGGCGGTGGCTACACCTTC; CDR3: CASSFIDRAGGGYTF
length: 12; D: TRBD1; J: TRBJ2-7; V: TRBV11-1; size: once; DNA: TGTGCCAGCAGGGGGACAGGTAACGAGCAGTACTTC; CDR3: CASRGTGNEQYF
length: 18; D: .; J: TRBJ2-6; V: TRBV5-5; size: .; DNA: TGTGCCAGCAGCTTTCTCGCCTCCAGGGCGTCTGGGGCCAACGTCCTGACTTTC; CDR3: CASSFLASRASGANVLTF
length: 14; D: .; J: TRBJ2-7; V: TRBV3-1/TRBV3-2; size: .; DNA: TGTGCCAGCAGCCAAGATCCGAGCTCCTACGAGCAGTACTTC; CDR3: CASSQDPSSYEQYF
length: 15; D: .; J: TRBJ2-1; V: TRBV5-1; size: .; DNA: TGCGCCAGCAGCTTGGAGGCGGGAAAATACAATGAGCAGTTCTTC; CDR3: CASSLEAGKYNEQFF
length: 14; D: TRBD1; J: TRBJ2-2; V: TRBV5-4; size: .; DNA: TGTGCCAGCATGGACAGGGTGAACACCGGGGAGCTGTTTTTT; CDR3: CASMDRVNTGELFF
length: 16; D: TRBD1; J: TRBJ1-2; V: TRBV12-5; size: .; DNA: TGTGCTAGTGGTTTGGCCCTTCGGGACAGGTCCCGGGGCTACACCTTC; CDR3: CASGLALRDRSRGYTF
length: 15; D: .; J: TRBJ1-5; V: TRBV24-1; size: .; DNA: TGTGCCACCAGTGCAGGGATGCGCGACAATCAGCCCCAGCATTTT; CDR3: CATSAGMRDNQPQHF
length: 14; D: .; J: TRBJ2-1; V: TRBV4-1; size: .; DNA: TGCGCCAGCAGCCAACCGACAGCCTACAATGAGCAGTTCTTC; CDR3: CASSQPTAYNEQFF
length: 14; D: TRBD1; J: TRBJ1-1; V: TRBV30; size: .; DNA: TGTGCCTGGACCCCGACCGGGACAGGGGGAGGAGCTTTCTTT; CDR3: CAWTPTGTGGGAFF
length: 11; D: .; J: TRBJ1-1; V: TRBV12-3/TRBV12-4; size: .; DNA: TGTGTCTGGAGGACAGTGACTGAAGCTTTCTTT; CDR3: CVWRTVTEAFF
length: 19; D: .; J: TRBJ2-3; V: TRBV7-2; size: .; DNA: TGTGCCAGCAGCTTAGGGCTGTGGCGGGCTTCCCGGGCGATAGATACGCAGTATTTT; CDR3: CASSLGLWRASRAIDTQYF
length: 14; D: .; J: TRBJ1-5; V: TRBV30; size: .; DNA: TGTGCCTTAACAACAGGCTATAGCAATCAGCCCCAGCATTTT; CDR3: CALTTGYSNQPQHF
length: 15; D: TRBD1; J: TRBJ2-3; V: TRBV27; size: .; DNA: TGTGCCAGCAGCCGGGGACAGGGGACGGCAGATACGCAGTATTTT; CDR3: CASSRGQGTADTQYF
length: 22; D: .; J: TRBJ2-4; V: TRBV24-1; size: .; DNA: TGTGCCACCAGTGGGACAGGGGGCTGGCCTAGCGGGAGACAAGAGGCCAAAAACATTCAGTACTTC; CDR3: CATSGTGGWPSGRQEAKNIQYF